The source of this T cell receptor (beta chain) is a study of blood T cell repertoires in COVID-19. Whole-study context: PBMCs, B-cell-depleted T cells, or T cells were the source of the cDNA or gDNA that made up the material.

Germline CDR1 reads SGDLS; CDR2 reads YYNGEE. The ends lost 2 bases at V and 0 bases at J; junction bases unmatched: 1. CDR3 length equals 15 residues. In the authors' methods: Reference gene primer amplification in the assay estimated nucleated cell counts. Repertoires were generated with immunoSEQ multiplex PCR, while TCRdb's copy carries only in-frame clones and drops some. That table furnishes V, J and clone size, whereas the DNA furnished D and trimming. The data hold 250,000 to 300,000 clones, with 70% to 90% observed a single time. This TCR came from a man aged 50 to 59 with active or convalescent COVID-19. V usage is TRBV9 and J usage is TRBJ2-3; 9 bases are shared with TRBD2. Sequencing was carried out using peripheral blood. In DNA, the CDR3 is TGTGCCAGCAGCGTTAGCGGGAGTAGCACAGATACGCAGTATTTT. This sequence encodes CASSVSGSSTDTQYF.